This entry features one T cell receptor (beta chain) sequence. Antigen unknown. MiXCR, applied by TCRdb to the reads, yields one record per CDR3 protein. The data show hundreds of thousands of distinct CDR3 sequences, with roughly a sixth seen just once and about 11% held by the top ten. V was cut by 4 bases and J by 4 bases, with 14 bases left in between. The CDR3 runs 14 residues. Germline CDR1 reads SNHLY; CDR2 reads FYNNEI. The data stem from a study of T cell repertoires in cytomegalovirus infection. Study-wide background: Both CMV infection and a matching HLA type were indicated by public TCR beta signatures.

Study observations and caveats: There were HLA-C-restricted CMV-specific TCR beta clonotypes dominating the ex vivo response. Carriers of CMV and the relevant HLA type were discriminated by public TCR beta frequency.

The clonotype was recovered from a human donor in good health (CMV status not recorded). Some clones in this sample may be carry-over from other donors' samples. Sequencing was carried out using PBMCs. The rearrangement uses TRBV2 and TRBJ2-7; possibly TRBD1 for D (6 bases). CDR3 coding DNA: TGTGCCAGCAGTGTGGGCGGACAGCATTACGAGCAGTACTTC. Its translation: CASSVGGQHYEQYF.